These 27 T cell receptor beta chains were sequenced from one sample in a study of T cells after yellow fever vaccination. TCRdb fed the 5' RACE reads into MiXCR, producing one record per CDR3 protein. Of just under 600,000 distinct CDR3 sequences in the sample, approximately 12% were seen once. The sample in question was PBMCs, obtained on the day of the yellow fever booster vaccination. These receptors came from a man younger than 45 who received the YFV17D yellow fever vaccine.

The chain links TRBV20-1 to TRBJ2-3; a possible D gene is TRBD2 (5 bases). Germline-derived CDR1 and CDR2 are DFQATT and SNEGSKA (reference sequence). CDR3 length: 15 residues. Between the trimmed V and J ends, which lost 2 bases and 0 bases, there was a span of 12 bases. CDR3 DNA sequence: TGCAGTGCTAGACCCTACCGGGATAGCACAGATACGCAGTATTTT. It encodes CSARPYRDSTDTQYF.

The rearrangement uses TRBV6-1 and TRBJ2-6; D gene uncertain. The CDR3 covers 17 residues. CDR1 and CDR2 from the germline V gene are MNHNS and SASEGT. Trimming took 2 bases from V and 0 from J, leaving 11 bases between them. The CDR3 is CASSELVGYSGANVLTF. CDR3 coding DNA: TGTGCCAGCAGTGAATTAGTGGGCTACTCTGGGGCCAACGTCCTGACTTTC.

This clonotype was counted between two and nine times. The genes are TRBV7-7 and TRBJ2-3; no definite D call. The CDR3 runs to 14 residues. Germline CDR1 is SSHAT and CDR2 is FNYEAQ (reference sequence). V lost 5 bases and J 4 bases, leaving 13 bases between the germline ends. The chain's CDR3 is CASSPDLRADTQYF. CDR3 DNA: TGTGCCAGCAGCCCAGACCTACGAGCAGATACGCAGTATTTT.

CDR3 residues: CASSSSSSFKYEQYF. As DNA, the CDR3 is TGTGCCAGCAGCTCGTCTTCCTCCTTCAAGTACGAGCAGTACTTC. This rearrangement joins TRBV7-9 to TRBJ2-7, with unresolved D. The CDR3 is made up of 15 amino acids. In germline, CDR1 is SEHNR, CDR2 FQNEAQ (reference sequence). V was pared by 4 bases and J by 4 bases, with 17 bases between.

Ten or more counts support this clonotype. V is TRBV21-1 and J is TRBJ1-6. TRBV21-1 is labeled a pseudogene. The CDR3 covers 14 residues. The CDR3 protein is CASSTKGRFSPLHF. In DNA, the CDR3 is TGTGCCAGCAGCACTAAGGGCCGGTTTTCACCCCTCCACTTT.

The chain links TRBV6-1 to TRBJ2-7; no clear D gene. The germline gives CDR1 MNHNS, CDR2 SASEGT. The V gene lost 6 bases and the J gene lost 3 bases, with 12 bases spanning the gap. The CDR3 contains 13 residues. The CDR3 protein is CASSLGWDYEQYF. CDR3 DNA sequence: TGTGCCAGCAGCCTAGGATGGGACTACGAGCAGTACTTC.

The sample holds many counts of this clonotype. The V gene is TRBV18, the J gene TRBJ2-1; 7 nucleotides agree with TRBD1. The CDR3 contains 15 residues. In germline, CDR1 is KGHSH, CDR2 LQKENI. The J segment lost 1 base and the V segment lost 3 bases, leaving 3 bases of the junction unmatched. In nucleotides, the CDR3 is TGTGCCAGCTCACCGTCGGGACAGTCCTACAATGAGCAGTTCTTC. Protein: CASSPSGQSYNEQFF.

This clonotype appeared a few times. The chain employs TRBV5-1 and TRBJ1-4; 7 bases are a match to TRBD1. Trimming took 8 bases from V and 7 from J; bases not matched to a gene: 11. Per germline, CDR1 SGHRS and CDR2 YFSETQ. CDR3 length: 14 amino acids. This CDR3 reads CASRGGTAIEKLFF. The CDR3, as DNA: TGCGCCAGTCGGGGTGGGACAGCTATTGAAAAACTGTTTTTT.

This clonotype was recorded many times. This chain connects TRBV5-1 to TRBJ2-7; D gene uncertain. The germline CDR1 and CDR2 sequences are SGHRS and YFSETQ. V was clipped by 4 bases and J by 4 bases, with 15 bases between them. There are 14 residues in the CDR3. CDR3 sequence: CASSPLRKGYEQYF. The CDR3 nucleotides are TGCGCCAGCAGCCCATTGCGCAAGGGTTACGAGCAGTACTTC.

This clonotype was counted at least ten times. The genes are TRBV18 and TRBJ2-2; D might be TRBD2 (5 bases). This CDR3 has 17 amino acids. In germline, CDR1 is KGHSH, CDR2 LQKENI. The germline V and J ends were trimmed by 5 bases and 0 bases, with 16 bases remaining between them. CDR3 sequence (DNA): TGTGCCAGCTCATCGACCACGCGGGTTTCGAACACCGGGGAGCTGTTTTTT. This translates into CASSSTTRVSNTGELFF. The whole variable domain, remainder taken from reference TRBV18 and TRBJ2-2, is NAGVMQNPRHLVRRRGQEARLRCSPMKGHSHVYWYRQLPEEGLKFMVYLQKENIIDESGMPKERFSAEFPKEGPSILRIQQVVRGDSAAYFCASSSTTRVSNTGELFFGEGSRLTVL.

The chain is built from TRBV12-3 or TRBV12-4 and TRBJ2-5; perhaps TRBD2 as D (5 bases). The CDR3 has 14 amino acids. V was shortened by 5 bases and J by 2 bases, with 12 bases between the two germline ends. As DNA, the CDR3 is TGTGCCAGCAGTCCACCCGAGCGGCAAGAGACCCAGTACTTC. Protein sequence: CASSPPERQETQYF.

This chain connects TRBV12-3 or TRBV12-4 to TRBJ2-7, with D maybe TRBD1 (6 bases). This CDR3 has 12 residues. V was cut by 6 bases and J by 6 bases, with 12 bases left in between. The DNA for the CDR3 is TGTGCCAGCAGCATTACAGGGAGCGAGCAGTACTTC. It is translated as CASSITGSEQYF.

This clonotype has just a few counts. The chain is built from TRBV7-2 and TRBJ1-5; the D gene is possibly TRBD1 (6 bases). This CDR3 region has 12 residues. With 5 bases removed from V and 7 bases from J, the gap between germline ends came to 9 bases. CDR1 is SGHTA and CDR2 is FQGNSA in the germline V gene. The CDR3 is CASSVQGQPQHF. The CDR3 DNA follows: TGTGCCAGCAGCGTACAGGGACAGCCCCAGCATTTT.

This chain uses TRBV7-9 with TRBJ2-5, with D possibly matching TRBD1 (6 bases). Germline V gene data show CDR1 as SEHNR and CDR2 as FQNEAQ (reference sequence). This CDR3 contains 15 residues. Trimming removed 5 bases from V and 6 bases from J, with 19 bases in between. The CDR3: CASSPQIGQFKTQYF. The CDR3 region has the DNA TGTGCCAGCAGCCCCCAGATCGGACAGTTCAAGACCCAGTACTTC.

This clonotype has ten or more counts. The chain carries TRBV25-1 and TRBJ2-5, with D maybe TRBD2 (6 bases). Germline CDR1 and CDR2: MGHDK and SYGVNS. Trimming left V 2 bases short and J 5 bases short, with 18 bases between. This CDR3 spans 16 amino acids. CDR3 in amino acids: CASSEESGRYPETQYF. The CDR3, as DNA: TGTGCCAGCAGTGAAGAGAGCGGGCGCTACCCGGAGACCCAGTACTTC. Using reference TRBV25-1 and TRBJ2-5 for the parts outside the CDR3, the full variable domain is EADIYQTPRYLVIGTGKKITLECSQTMGHDKMYWYQQDPGMELHLIHYSYGVNSTEKGDLSSESTVSRIRTEHFPLTLESARPSHTSQYLCASSEESGRYPETQYFGPGTRLLVL.

The rearrangement uses TRBV6-2 or TRBV6-3 and TRBJ2-5, with D perhaps assigned TRBD1 or TRBD2 (5 bases each). This CDR3 is built from 14 residues. Trimming stripped 8 bases from V and 5 bases from J, with 18 bases between. The V gene's germline CDR1 is MNHEY and CDR2 SVGEGT. In DNA form, the CDR3 reads TGTGCCAGCGACACTACTGGATGGGGGGAGACCCAGTACTTC. It specifies CASDTTGWGETQYF.

The chain employs TRBV12-3 or TRBV12-4 and TRBJ2-3; 9 nucleotides line up with TRBD2. The V segment lost 3 bases and the J segment 0 bases; nucleotides outside the gene matches: 4. The CDR3 is 16 amino acids. The CDR3 sequence is CASSFVAGVSTDTQYF. In DNA form, the CDR3 reads TGTGCCAGCAGTTTTGTAGCGGGAGTAAGCACAGATACGCAGTATTTT.

This chain uses TRBV20-1 with TRBJ2-3; D gene uncertain. CDR3 length: 15 residues. V shed 2 bases and J shed 4 bases, with 16 bases lying between them. Germline CDR1 DFQATT, CDR2 SNEGSKA (reference sequence). The CDR3 spells CSARTGRVGADTQYF. The CDR3 DNA follows: TGCAGTGCTAGAACCGGAAGGGTGGGCGCAGATACGCAGTATTTT.

This clonotype has just a few counts. The chain couples TRBV7-9 to TRBJ2-5, with D uncertain. The germline gives CDR1 SEHNR, CDR2 FQNEAQ (reference sequence). V was clipped by 1 base and J by 1 base, with 10 bases between them. This CDR3 region has 15 residues. Written as DNA, the CDR3 is TGTGCCAGCAGCTTAGGAAGTTGGTCCCAAGAGACCCAGTACTTC. It is translated as CASSLGSWSQETQYF.

As regards this clonotype: A junction end diverges from the germline sequence, so it may reflect a read error. The chain carries TRBV19 and TRBJ2-1; tentatively, D is TRBD1 (5 bases). In germline, CDR1 is LNHDA, CDR2 SQIVND (reference sequence). This CDR3 spans 12 amino acids. Here the CDR3 reads CASRIGVNEQFF. DNA of the CDR3: TGTGCCAGTAGAATAGGGGTCAATGAGCAGTTCTTC.

There are a few counts of this clonotype. The gene calls are TRBV11-3 and TRBJ2-1; 7 nucleotides line up with TRBD2. The germline V gene encodes CDR1 SGHNT and CDR2 YENEEA. J gave up 10 bases and V 6 bases, and 6 bases lay outside the gene matches. The CDR3 consists of 12 residues. Written as DNA, the CDR3 is TGTGCCAGCAGGAGGGAGGGCGGGGAGCAGTTCTTC. This sequence encodes CASRREGGEQFF.

V gene TRBV30 combines with J gene TRBJ2-7; 7 bases are a match to TRBD1. The CDR3 covers 13 residues. Looked up from germline, CDR1 is GTSNPN and CDR2 is SVGIG (reference sequence). V trimming: 4 bases; J trimming: 1 base; junction bases outside the gene matches: 4. The CDR3 DNA follows: TGTGCCTGGAATAAGGACAGGTCCTACGAGCAGTACTTC. Its protein product is CAWNKDRSYEQYF.

The chain carries TRBV7-9 and TRBJ2-3; a possible D gene is TRBD2 (6 bases). This CDR3 comprises 13 residues. The germline CDR1 and CDR2 sequences are SEHNR and FQNEAQ (reference sequence). V lost 8 bases and J lost 4, with 13 bases in between. CDR3 sequence (DNA): TGTGCCAGCTACTCGGGGAGGTCAGATACGCAGTATTTT. Its protein is CASYSGRSDTQYF.

This clonotype came up a few times. The chain links TRBV9 to TRBJ2-2; D call uncertain. The CDR3 covers 12 residues. Trimming removed 2 bases at V and 7 bases at J, with 6 bases between. Looked up from germline, CDR1 is SGDLS and CDR2 is YYNGEE. CDR3 sequence reads: CASSVSSGELFF. CDR3 nucleotides: TGTGCCAGCAGCGTTTCAAGCGGGGAGCTGTTTTTT.

This clonotype has a handful of counts. This chain uses TRBV5-1 with TRBJ2-3, with D hard to call. CDR1 and CDR2 from the germline V gene are SGHRS and YFSETQ. There are 15 residues in the CDR3. V dropped 9 bases and J dropped 4 bases, with 21 bases sitting between them. Here the CDR3 reads CATRDPRVGPDTQYF. The CDR3 nucleotides are TGCGCCACCCGCGACCCTCGGGTAGGCCCAGATACGCAGTATTTT.

This clonotype came up a few times. This CDR3 is CASSSRPQGLHEQFF. In DNA, the CDR3 is TGTGCCAGCAGCTCCAGACCCCAGGGTCTCCATGAGCAGTTCTTC. This chain joins TRBV7-8 and TRBJ2-1, with D possibly matching TRBD1 (5 bases). Trimming cost V 4 bases and J 8 bases, with 18 bases left between them. Germline-derived CDR1 and CDR2 are SGHVS and FQNEAQ. CDR3 length equals 15 residues. Based on the CDR3 plus reference TRBV7-8 and TRBJ2-1, the full variable domain is GAGVSQSPRYKVAKRGQDVALRCDPISGHVSLFWYQQALGQGPEFLTYFQNEAQLDKSGLPSDRFFAERPEGSVSTLKIQRTQQEDSAVYLCASSSRPQGLHEQFFGPGTRLTVL.

CDR3 DNA sequence: TGTGCCAGCAGCTTAACCGCGTCAACGGGGTCACCCCTCCACTTT. It specifies CASSLTASTGSPLHF. The V call is TRBV7-3, the J call TRBJ1-6; no clear D. CDR3 length: 15 residues. Germline loops: CDR1 SGHTA, CDR2 FQGTGA. V lost 0 bases and J lost 10, with 13 bases in between.